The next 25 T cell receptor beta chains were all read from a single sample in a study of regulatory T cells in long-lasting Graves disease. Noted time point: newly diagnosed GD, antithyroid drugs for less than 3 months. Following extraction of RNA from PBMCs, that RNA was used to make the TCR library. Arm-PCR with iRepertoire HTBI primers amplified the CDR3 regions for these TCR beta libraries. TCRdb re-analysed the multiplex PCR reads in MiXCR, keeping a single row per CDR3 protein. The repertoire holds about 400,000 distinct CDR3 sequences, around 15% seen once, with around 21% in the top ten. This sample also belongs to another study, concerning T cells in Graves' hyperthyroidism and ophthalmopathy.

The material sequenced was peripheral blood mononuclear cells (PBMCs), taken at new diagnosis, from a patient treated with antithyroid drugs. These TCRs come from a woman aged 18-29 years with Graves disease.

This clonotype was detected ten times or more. For the CDR3, the DNA is TGTGCCAGCAGTCAAAGAACAAGCGCTGGGGAGACCCAGTACTTC. It is translated as CASSQRTSAGETQYF. This sequence joins TRBV12-3 or TRBV12-4 and TRBJ2-5; D is unresolved. The CDR3 contains 15 residues. The V end was cut by 5 bases, the J end by 5 bases, with 18 bases between.

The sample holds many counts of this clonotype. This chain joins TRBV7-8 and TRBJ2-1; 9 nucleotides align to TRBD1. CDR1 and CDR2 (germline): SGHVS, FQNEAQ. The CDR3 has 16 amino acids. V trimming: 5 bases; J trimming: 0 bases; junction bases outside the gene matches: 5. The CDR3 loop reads CASSHGTGFSYNEQFF. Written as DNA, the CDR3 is TGTGCCAGCAGCCATGGGACAGGGTTCTCCTACAATGAGCAGTTCTTC.

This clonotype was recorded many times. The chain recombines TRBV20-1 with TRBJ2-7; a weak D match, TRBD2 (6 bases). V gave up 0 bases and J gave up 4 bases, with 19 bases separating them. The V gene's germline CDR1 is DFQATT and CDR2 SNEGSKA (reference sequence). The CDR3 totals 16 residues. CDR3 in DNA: TGCAGTGCTAGAGATCTCGGCGGCGGGGTGGTTTACGAGCAGTACTTC. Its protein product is CSARDLGGGVVYEQYF.

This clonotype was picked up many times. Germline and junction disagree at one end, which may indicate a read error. The CDR3 DNA reads as TGTGCCTGGAGTGTCGTTACAGATCGCTACTTC. This sequence encodes CAWSVVTDRYF. This chain connects TRBV30 to TRBJ1-2; D remains ambiguous. From germline, CDR1 is GTSNPN and CDR2 SVGIG (reference sequence). This CDR3 spans 11 amino acids.

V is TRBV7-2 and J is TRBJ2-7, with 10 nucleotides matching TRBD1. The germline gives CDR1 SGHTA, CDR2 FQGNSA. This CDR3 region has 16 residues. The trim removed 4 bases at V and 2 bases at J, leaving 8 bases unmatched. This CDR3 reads CASSSLTGTGAYEQYF. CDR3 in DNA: TGTGCCAGCAGCTCTCTAACCGGGACAGGGGCCTACGAGCAGTACTTC.

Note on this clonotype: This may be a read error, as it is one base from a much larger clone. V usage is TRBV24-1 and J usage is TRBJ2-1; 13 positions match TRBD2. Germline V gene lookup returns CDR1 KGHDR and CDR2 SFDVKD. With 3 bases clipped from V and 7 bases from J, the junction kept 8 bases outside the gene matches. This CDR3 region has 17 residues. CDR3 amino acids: CATSDIGRTSGGNEQFF. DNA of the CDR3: TGTGCCACCAGTGATATAGGGAGGACTAGCGGGGGAAATGAGCAGTTCTTC.

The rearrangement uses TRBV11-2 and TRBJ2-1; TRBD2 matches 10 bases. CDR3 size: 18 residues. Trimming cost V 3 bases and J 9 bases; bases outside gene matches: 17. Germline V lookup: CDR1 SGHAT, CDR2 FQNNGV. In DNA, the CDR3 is TGTGCCAGCAGCTTGGTCCTAGCGGGAGTGTGGTACAGCGGTGAGCAGTTCTTC. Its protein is CASSLVLAGVWYSGEQFF.

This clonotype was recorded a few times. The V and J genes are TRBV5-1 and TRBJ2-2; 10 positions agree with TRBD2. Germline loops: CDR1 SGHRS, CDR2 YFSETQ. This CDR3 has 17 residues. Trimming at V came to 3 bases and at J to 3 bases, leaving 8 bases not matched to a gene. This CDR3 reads CASSSPGTSEDTGELFF. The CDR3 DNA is TGCGCCAGCAGCTCGCCCGGGACTAGCGAGGACACCGGGGAGCTGTTTTTT.

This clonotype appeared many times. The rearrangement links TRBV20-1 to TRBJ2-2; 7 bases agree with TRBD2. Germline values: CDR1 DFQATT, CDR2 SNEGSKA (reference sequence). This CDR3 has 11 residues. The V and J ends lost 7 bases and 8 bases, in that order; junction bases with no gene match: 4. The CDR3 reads CSVERDGELFF. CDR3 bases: TGCAGTGTAGAGCGGGATGGGGAGCTGTTTTTT.

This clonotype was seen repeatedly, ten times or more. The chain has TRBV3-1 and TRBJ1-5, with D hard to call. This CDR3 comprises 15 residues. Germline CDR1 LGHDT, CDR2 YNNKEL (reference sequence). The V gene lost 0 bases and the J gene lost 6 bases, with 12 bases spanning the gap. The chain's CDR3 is CASSQDPNPAQPQHF. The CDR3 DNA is TGTGCCAGCAGCCAAGATCCGAACCCGGCTCAGCCCCAGCATTTT.

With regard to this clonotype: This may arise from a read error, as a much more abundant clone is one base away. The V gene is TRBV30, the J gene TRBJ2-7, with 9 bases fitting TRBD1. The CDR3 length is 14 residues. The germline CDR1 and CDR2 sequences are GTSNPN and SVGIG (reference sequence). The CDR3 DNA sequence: TGTGCCTGGTACTCGGGACAGGGCGCCTACGAGCGGTACTTC. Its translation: CAWYSGQGAYERYF. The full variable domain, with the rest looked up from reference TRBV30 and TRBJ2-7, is SQTIHQWPATLVQPVGSPLSLECTVEGTSNPNLYWYRQAAGRGLQLLFYSVGIGQISSEVPQNLSASRPQDRQFILSSKKLLLSDSGFYLCAWYSGQGAYERYFGPGTRLTVT.

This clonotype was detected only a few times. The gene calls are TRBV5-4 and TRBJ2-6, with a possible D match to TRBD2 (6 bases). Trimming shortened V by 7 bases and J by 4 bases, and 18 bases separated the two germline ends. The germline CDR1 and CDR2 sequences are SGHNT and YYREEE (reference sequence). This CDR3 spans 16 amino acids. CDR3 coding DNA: TGTGCCAGCTCCGTACCGCGGGGTTTAGGGGCCAACGTCCTGACTTTC. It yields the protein CASSVPRGLGANVLTF. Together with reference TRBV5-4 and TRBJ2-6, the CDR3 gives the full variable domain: ETGVTQSPTHLIKTRGQQVTLRCSSQSGHNTVSWYQQALGQGPQFIFQYYREEENGRGNFPPRFSGLQFPNYSSELNVNALELDDSALYLCASSVPRGLGANVLTFGAGSRLTVL.

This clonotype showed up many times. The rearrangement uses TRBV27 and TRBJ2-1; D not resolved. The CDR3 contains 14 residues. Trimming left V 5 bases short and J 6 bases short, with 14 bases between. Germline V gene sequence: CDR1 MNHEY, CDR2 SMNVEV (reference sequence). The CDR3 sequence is CASSLTRSSNEQFF. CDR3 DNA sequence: TGTGCCAGCAGTCTGACGCGTAGCTCCAATGAGCAGTTCTTC.

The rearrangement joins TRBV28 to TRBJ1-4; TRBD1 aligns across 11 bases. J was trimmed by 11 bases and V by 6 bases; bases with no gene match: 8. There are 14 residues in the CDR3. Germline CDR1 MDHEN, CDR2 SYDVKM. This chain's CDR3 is CASRTDRGLWKLFF. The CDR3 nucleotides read TGTGCCAGCAGAACGGACAGGGGGCTTTGGAAACTGTTTTTT.

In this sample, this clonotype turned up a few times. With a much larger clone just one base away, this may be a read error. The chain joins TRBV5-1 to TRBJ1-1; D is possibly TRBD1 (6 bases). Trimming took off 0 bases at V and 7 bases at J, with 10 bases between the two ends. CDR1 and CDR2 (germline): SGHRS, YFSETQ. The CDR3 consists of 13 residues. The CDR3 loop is CASSLARGNEAFF. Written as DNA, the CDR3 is TGCGCCAGCAGCTTGGCCAGGGGCAATGAAGCTTTCTTT. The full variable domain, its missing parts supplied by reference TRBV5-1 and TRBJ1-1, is KAGVTQTPRYLIKTRGQQVTLSCSPISGHRSVSWYQQTPGQGLQFLFEYFSETQRNKGNFPGRFSGRQFSNSRSEMNVSTLELGDSALYLCASSLARGNEAFFGQGTRLTVV.

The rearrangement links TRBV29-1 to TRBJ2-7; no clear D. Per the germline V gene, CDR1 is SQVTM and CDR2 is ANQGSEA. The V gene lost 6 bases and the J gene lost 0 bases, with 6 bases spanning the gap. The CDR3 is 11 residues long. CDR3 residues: CSVRTSYEQYF. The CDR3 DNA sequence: TGCAGCGTCAGGACCTCCTACGAGCAGTACTTC.

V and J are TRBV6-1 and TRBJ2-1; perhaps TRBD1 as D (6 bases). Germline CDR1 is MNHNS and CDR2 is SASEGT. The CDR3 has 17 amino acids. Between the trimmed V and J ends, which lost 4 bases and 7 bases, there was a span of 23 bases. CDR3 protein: CASSGQQGGRVWNEQFF. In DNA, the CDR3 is TGTGCCAGCAGTGGGCAACAAGGGGGTAGGGTATGGAATGAGCAGTTCTTC.

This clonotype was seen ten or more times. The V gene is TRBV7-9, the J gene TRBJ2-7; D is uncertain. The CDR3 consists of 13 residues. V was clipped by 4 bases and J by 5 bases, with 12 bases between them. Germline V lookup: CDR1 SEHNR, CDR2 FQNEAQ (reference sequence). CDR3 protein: CASSSKARDEQYF. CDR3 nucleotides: TGTGCCAGCAGCTCGAAGGCTAGGGACGAGCAGTACTTC. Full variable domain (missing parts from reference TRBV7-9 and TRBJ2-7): DTGVSQNPRHKITKRGQNVTFRCDPISEHNRLYWYRQTLGQGPEFLTYFQNEAQLEKSRLLSDRFSAERPKGSFSTLEIQRTEQGDSAMYLCASSSKARDEQYFGPGTRLTVT.

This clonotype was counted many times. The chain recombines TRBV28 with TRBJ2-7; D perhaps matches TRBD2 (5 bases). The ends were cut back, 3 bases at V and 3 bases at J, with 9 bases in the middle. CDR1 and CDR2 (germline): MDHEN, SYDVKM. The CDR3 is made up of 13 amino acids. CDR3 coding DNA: TGTGCCAGCAGTTTGGCCGGGATCTACGAGCAGTACTTC. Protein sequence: CASSLAGIYEQYF.

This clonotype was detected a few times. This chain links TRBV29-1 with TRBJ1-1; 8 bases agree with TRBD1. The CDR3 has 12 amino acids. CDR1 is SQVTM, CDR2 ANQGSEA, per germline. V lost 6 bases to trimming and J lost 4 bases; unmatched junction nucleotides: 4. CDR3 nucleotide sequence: TGCAGCGTCGCCGGGACAGGCACTGAAGCTTTCTTT. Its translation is CSVAGTGTEAFF.

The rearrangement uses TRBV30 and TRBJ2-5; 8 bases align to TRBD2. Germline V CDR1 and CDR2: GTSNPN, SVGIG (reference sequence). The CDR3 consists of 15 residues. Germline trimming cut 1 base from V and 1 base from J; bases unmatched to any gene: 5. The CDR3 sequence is CAWSGSGGAQETQYF. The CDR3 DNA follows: TGTGCCTGGAGTGGAAGCGGGGGCGCCCAAGAGACCCAGTACTTC.

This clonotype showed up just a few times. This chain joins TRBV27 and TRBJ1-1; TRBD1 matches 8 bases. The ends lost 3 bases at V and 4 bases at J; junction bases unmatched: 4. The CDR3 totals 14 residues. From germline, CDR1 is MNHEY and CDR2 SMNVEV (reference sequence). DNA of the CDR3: TGTGCCAGCAGTTTGCAGGGGGCGACCACTGAAGCTTTCTTT. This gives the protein CASSLQGATTEAFF.

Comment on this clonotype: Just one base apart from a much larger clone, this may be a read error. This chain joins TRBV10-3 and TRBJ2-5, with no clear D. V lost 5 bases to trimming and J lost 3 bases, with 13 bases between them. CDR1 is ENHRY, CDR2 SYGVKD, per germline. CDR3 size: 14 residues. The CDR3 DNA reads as TGTGCCATCAGTCTGTCAGGACCGAAAGAGACCCAGTACTTC. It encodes CAISLSGPKETQYF.

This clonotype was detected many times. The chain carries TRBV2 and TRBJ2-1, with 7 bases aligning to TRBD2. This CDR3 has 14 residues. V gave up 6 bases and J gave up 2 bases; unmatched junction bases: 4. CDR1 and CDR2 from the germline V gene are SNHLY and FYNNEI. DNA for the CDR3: TGTGCCAGCAGCGGGGGGATAGCCTACAATGAGCAGTTCTTC. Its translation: CASSGGIAYNEQFF.

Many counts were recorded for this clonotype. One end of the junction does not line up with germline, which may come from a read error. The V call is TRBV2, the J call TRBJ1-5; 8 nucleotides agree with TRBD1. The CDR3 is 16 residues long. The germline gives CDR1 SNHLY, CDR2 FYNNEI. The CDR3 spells CASSEGGQVSNQPQHF. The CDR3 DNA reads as TGTGCCAGCAGCGAAGGGGGACAGGTTTCCAATCAGCCCCAGCATTTT.